These 32 T cell receptor beta chains originate from one sample sequenced in a study of response to subunit inactivated influenza vaccine. TCRdb reanalysed the RT-PCR reads using MiXCR and keeps one entry per CDR3 protein. The sample lists around 570,000 distinct CDR3 sequences, under 9% seen once, with 13% in the top ten. Specimen: PBMCs from blood, collected around 25 months after vaccination. The source is a man between 50 and 69 years old who received an inactivated influenza vaccine.

This clonotype was detected only a few times. V usage is TRBV28 and J usage is TRBJ1-2; unclear D gene. The germline CDR1 and CDR2 sequences are MDHEN and SYDVKM. This CDR3 spans 14 amino acids. Trimming left V 2 bases short and J 2 bases short, with 9 bases between. The CDR3 here is CASSLGAGNYGYTF. CDR3 nucleotides: TGTGCCAGCAGTTTAGGAGCAGGAAACTATGGCTACACCTTC.

The chain recombines TRBV28 with TRBJ2-7; possibly TRBD2 for D (6 bases). CDR3 length: 12 residues. Deletions cut 7 bases from V and 6 bases from J, with 13 bases between. The germline V gene has CDR1 MDHEN and CDR2 SYDVKM. CDR3 amino acids: CASTRDGGEQYF. In DNA form, the CDR3 reads TGTGCCAGCACCCGAGACGGGGGCGAGCAGTACTTC.

The chain is built from TRBV7-7 and TRBJ2-1; 7 bases agree with TRBD2. Germline CDR1 reads SSHAT; CDR2 reads FNYEAQ (reference sequence). This CDR3 is 14 amino acids long. The V segment lost 5 bases and the J segment 9 bases; nucleotides outside the gene matches: 10. The CDR3 DNA follows: TGTGCCAGCAGCATCAATCGGGCGGGAGCTGAGCAGTTCTTC. Amino acids: CASSINRAGAEQFF.

This clonotype appeared many times. The chain links TRBV4-2 to TRBJ1-1; TRBD1 might be the D (5 bases). Germline V lookup: CDR1 LGHNA, CDR2 YNFKEQ. Deletions cut 5 bases from V and 1 base from J, with 14 bases between. This CDR3 has 15 amino acids. As DNA, the CDR3 is TGTGCCAGCAGCTTTTCCGGGACGGAGAACACTGAAGCTTTCTTT. It translates to CASSFSGTENTEAFF.

J is TRBJ2-7 and V is TRBV27; possibly TRBD1 for D (6 bases). CDR3 length: 15 residues. Germline loops: CDR1 MNHEY, CDR2 SMNVEV (reference sequence). V was pared by 2 bases and J by 6 bases, with 17 bases between. Here the CDR3 DNA reads TGTGCCAGCAGTTTAAGCGCCTCACAGGGCGGCGAGCAGTACTTC. Protein product: CASSLSASQGGEQYF.

The chain joins TRBV6-4 to TRBJ1-1, with TRBD1 as a possible D gene (5 bases). Germline V CDR1 and CDR2: MRHNA, SNTAGT. This CDR3 is built from 13 residues. V lost 3 bases, J lost 4 bases, and 9 bases lay in between. CDR3 coding DNA: TGTGCCAGCAGTGAGCAGGGTAGCACTGAAGCTTTCTTT. Translated: CASSEQGSTEAFF.

The chain couples TRBV9 to TRBJ2-1, with 12 bases matching TRBD2. V trimming: 2 bases; J trimming: 7 bases; junction bases outside the gene matches: 4. Germline CDR1 SGDLS, CDR2 YYNGEE. The CDR3 spans 15 residues. The CDR3 DNA reads as TGTGCCAGCAGCGTGCGGACTAGCGGGACAAATGAGCAGTTCTTC. As protein: CASSVRTSGTNEQFF.

This sequence joins TRBV7-9 and TRBJ1-4, with 7 bases aligning to TRBD1. J lost 7 bases, V lost 1 base, and 6 bases had no gene match. This CDR3 contains 15 residues. Germline assignment: CDR1 SEHNR and CDR2 FQNEAQ (reference sequence). CDR3 sequence reads: CASSLEDRVGEKLFF. The CDR3 region has the DNA TGTGCCAGCAGCTTAGAAGACAGGGTTGGTGAAAAACTGTTTTTT.

This rearrangement joins TRBV7-2 to TRBJ1-5, with no clear D. This CDR3 spans 15 amino acids. Germline V CDR1 and CDR2: SGHTA, FQGNSA. V was pared by 5 bases and J by 1 base, with 12 bases between. The CDR3 DNA is TGTGCCAGCAGCCCCCGTGCCGGGAGCAATCAGCCCCAGCATTTT. Amino acids: CASSPRAGSNQPQHF.

V and J are TRBV29-1 and TRBJ2-1; D might be TRBD1 (6 bases). The V and J ends lost 2 bases and 2 bases respectively, with 13 bases between them. The CDR3 has 15 amino acids. Germline lookup yields CDR1 SQVTM and CDR2 ANQGSEA. The CDR3 DNA is TGCAGCGTTGAATGGCAGGGGCTTGCCTACAATGAGCAGTTCTTC. It is translated as CSVEWQGLAYNEQFF.

This clonotype was seen a few times. This chain joins TRBV11-2 and TRBJ2-7; TRBD2 matches 7 bases. The CDR3 has 16 residues. CDR1 is SGHAT and CDR2 is FQNNGV in the germline V gene. V shed 4 bases and J 4 bases; nucleotides not matched to a gene: 13. CDR3 sequence reads: CASSSPRGRGGYEQYF. The CDR3 DNA is TGTGCCAGCAGCTCTCCCCGAGGGAGGGGTGGGTACGAGCAGTACTTC.

DNA of the CDR3: TGTGCCAGCAGCCCTTTGACAGGAAACAATGAGCAGTTCTTC. It is translated as CASSPLTGNNEQFF. The chain is built from TRBV7-6 and TRBJ2-1; a weak D match, TRBD1 (6 bases). The CDR3 is 14 residues long. Germline CDR1 SGHVS, CDR2 FNYEAQ. Trimming removed 5 bases from V and 5 bases from J, with 13 bases in between.

This clonotype was recorded many times. CDR3 protein: CASSLGGGPQETQYF. CDR3 nucleotide sequence: TGCGCCAGCAGCTTAGGAGGGGGGCCTCAAGAGACCCAGTACTTC. This rearrangement joins TRBV5-1 to TRBJ2-5; the D call may be TRBD1 or TRBD2 (6 bases each). Germline V gene data show CDR1 as SGHRS and CDR2 as YFSETQ. Trimming left V 2 bases short and J 2 bases short, with 13 bases between. CDR3 length: 15 amino acids.

This clonotype was recorded many times. V and J are TRBV29-1 and TRBJ1-1, with D possibly being TRBD1 (5 bases). The CDR3 consists of 14 residues. V was shortened by 0 bases and J by 6 bases, with 14 bases between the two germline ends. The germline V gene has CDR1 SQVTM and CDR2 ANQGSEA. The chain's CDR3 is CSVEDRGGRAEAFF. The CDR3 nucleotides read TGCAGCGTTGAAGATCGCGGGGGTAGAGCTGAAGCTTTCTTT.

The chain joins TRBV5-1 to TRBJ2-2, with 9 bases identical to TRBD1. V trimming: 3 bases; J trimming: 6 bases; junction bases outside the gene matches: 3. The CDR3 has 14 amino acids. Germline CDR1 and CDR2: SGHRS and YFSETQ. The CDR3 DNA sequence: TGCGCCAGCAGCTCGGGACAGGGCGCCGGGGAGCTGTTTTTT. This translates into CASSSGQGAGELFF.

This clonotype was observed a handful of times. The chain couples TRBV4-2 to TRBJ2-5; 10 positions agree with TRBD2. The CDR3 spans 18 residues. CDR1 is LGHNA and CDR2 is YNFKEQ in the germline V gene. Trimming cost V 0 bases and J 1 base; bases outside gene matches: 8. The CDR3 sequence is CASSQEATSGASQETQYF. CDR3 nucleotides: TGTGCCAGCAGCCAAGAAGCAACTAGCGGGGCGTCCCAAGAGACCCAGTACTTC.

At least ten counts were recorded for this clonotype. The chain has TRBV7-8 and TRBJ2-5; D is possibly TRBD2 (5 bases). V was cut by 1 base and J by 5 bases, with 11 bases left in between. CDR1 is SGHVS and CDR2 is FQNEAQ in the germline V gene. The CDR3 covers 14 residues. The CDR3 spells CASSLVAGLETQYF. The DNA of the CDR3 is TGTGCCAGCAGCTTAGTGGCGGGTTTGGAGACCCAGTACTTC.

This clonotype has more than one count but fewer than ten. For the CDR3, the DNA is TGTGCCAGCAGTTTAGGGAACAGGGCTGAAAAACTGTTTTTT. Translating it yields CASSLGNRAEKLFF. The gene calls are TRBV12-3 or TRBV12-4 and TRBJ1-4; D possibly corresponds to TRBD1 (6 bases). V dropped 1 base and J dropped 7 bases, with 10 bases sitting between them. CDR3 length: 14 amino acids.

This clonotype turned up a few times. The gene calls are TRBV20-1 and TRBJ2-7; TRBD1 matches 7 bases. The junction had 8 bases not matched to a gene; V was cut back by 0 bases and J by 0 bases. The CDR3 covers 16 residues. Germline V gene data show CDR1 as DFQATT and CDR2 as SNEGSKA (reference sequence). CDR3 loop: CSARDIKAGGSYEQYF. In DNA form, the CDR3 reads TGCAGTGCTAGAGATATAAAGGCAGGGGGCTCCTACGAGCAGTACTTC.

This chain uses TRBV6-5 with TRBJ2-7; tentatively, D is TRBD1 (6 bases). The CDR3 spans 14 residues. V was pared by 0 bases and J by 5 bases, with 11 bases between. Germline V gene data show CDR1 as MNHEY and CDR2 as SVGAGI. The CDR3 DNA sequence: TGTGCCAGCAGTTACTCCACAGGGTCCCACGAGCAGTACTTC. The encoded protein is CASSYSTGSHEQYF.

This clonotype occurred a few times. The J gene is TRBJ1-2, the V gene TRBV27; D is ambiguous. V dropped 2 bases and J dropped 8 bases, with 12 bases sitting between them. The CDR3 totals 13 residues. Germline CDR1 is MNHEY and CDR2 is SMNVEV (reference sequence). The CDR3: CASSLRIGGGYTF. For the CDR3, the DNA is TGTGCCAGCAGTTTAAGAATTGGTGGGGGCTACACCTTC.

This clonotype was counted ten times or more. The rearrangement uses TRBV5-1 and TRBJ1-1; no clear D. Germline V gives CDR1 SGHRS, CDR2 YFSETQ. V lost 2 bases and J 0 bases, leaving 8 bases between the germline ends. The CDR3 runs 14 residues. CDR3 nucleotides: TGCGCCAGCAGCTTAACAAGGATGAACACTGAAGCTTTCTTT. Amino acids: CASSLTRMNTEAFF.

This clonotype was counted ten times or more. The rearrangement uses TRBV5-1 and TRBJ2-3; TRBD2 matches at 11 bases. Trimming took 4 bases from V and 5 from J; bases not matched to a gene: 9. This CDR3 has 16 residues. Germline CDR1 reads SGHRS; CDR2 reads YFSETQ. The CDR3 reads CASSQTGTSGGDTQYF. CDR3 in DNA: TGCGCCAGCAGCCAAACAGGGACTAGCGGAGGAGATACGCAGTATTTT.

This clonotype was counted at least ten times. The rearrangement links TRBV29-1 to TRBJ2-3, with 10 nucleotides matching TRBD2. The CDR3 length is 14 residues. The junction had 7 bases not matched to a gene; V was cut back by 8 bases and J by 2 bases. Germline-derived CDR1 and CDR2 are SQVTM and ANQGSEA. DNA of the CDR3: TGCAGCTCCCGGACTAGCGGTACCACAGATACGCAGTATTTT. It yields the protein CSSRTSGTTDTQYF.

This clonotype was counted between two and nine times. The chain links TRBV29-1 to TRBJ2-1; no reliable D call. The V gene's germline CDR1 is SQVTM and CDR2 ANQGSEA. The V and J ends lost 5 bases and 4 bases respectively, with 6 bases between them. CDR3 size: 11 residues. Here the CDR3 DNA reads TGCAGCGTTTTGGTATACAATGAGCAGTTCTTC. As protein: CSVLVYNEQFF.

This clonotype was recorded at least ten times. V usage is TRBV11-2 and J usage is TRBJ2-2, with TRBD2 as a possible D gene (6 bases). This CDR3 spans 16 amino acids. Trimming took 3 bases from V and 2 from J, leaving 13 bases between them. CDR1 is SGHAT and CDR2 is FQNNGV in the germline V gene. CDR3 sequence reads: CASSFTFGRNTGELFF. The CDR3 coding sequence is TGTGCCAGCAGCTTCACTTTCGGGAGAAACACCGGGGAGCTGTTTTTT.

This clonotype was counted at least ten times. The J gene is TRBJ2-1, the V gene TRBV7-8, with 9 bases that match TRBD1. CDR1 SGHVS and CDR2 FQNEAQ come from the germline V gene. V was pared by 5 bases and J by 3 bases, with 2 bases of the junction left unmatched. The length of the CDR3 is 14 residues. CDR3: CASSVTGGYNEQFF. DNA for the CDR3: TGTGCCAGCAGCGTGACAGGGGGCTACAATGAGCAGTTCTTC.

CDR3 region: CASSFNLAGGTDTQYF. The CDR3 nucleotides read TGTGCCAGCAGTTTCAACCTAGCGGGAGGTACAGATACGCAGTATTTT. The gene calls are TRBV28 and TRBJ2-3, with 11 positions matching TRBD2. Germline V CDR1 and CDR2: MDHEN, SYDVKM. V lost 3 bases to trimming and J lost 3 bases; unmatched junction nucleotides: 5. The CDR3 loop spans 16 amino acids. Drawing the rest from reference TRBV28 and TRBJ2-3, the complete variable domain is DVKVTQSSRYLVKRTGEKVFLECVQDMDHENMFWYRQDPGLGLRLIYFSYDVKMKEKGDIPEGYSVSREKKERFSLILESASTNQTSMYLCASSFNLAGGTDTQYFGPGTRLTVL.

This clonotype was picked up a small number of times. V and J are TRBV29-1 and TRBJ1-1; D unresolved. This CDR3 is 12 amino acids long. Germline V CDR1 and CDR2: SQVTM, ANQGSEA. V lost 2 bases and J 6 bases, leaving 10 bases between the germline ends. DNA for the CDR3: TGCAGCGTTGAAAGGAGGGCGGCTGAAGCTTTCTTT. Translating gives CSVERRAAEAFF.

This clonotype has just a few counts. CDR3 sequence (DNA): TGTGCCAGCAGTTACTCAGGCGACTACTATAGCAATCAGCCCCAGCATTTT. Amino acid sequence: CASSYSGDYYSNQPQHF. V and J are TRBV6-2 or TRBV6-3 and TRBJ1-5; D is uncertain. Trimming took 0 bases from V and 0 from J, leaving 12 bases between them. This CDR3 contains 17 residues. Germline CDR1 and CDR2: MNHEY and SVGEGT.

This clonotype was seen only a few times. V is TRBV7-2 and J is TRBJ2-7; TRBD2 agrees at 7 bases. This CDR3 spans 17 amino acids. Germline V gene lookup returns CDR1 SGHTA and CDR2 FQGNSA. The J segment lost 3 bases and the V segment lost 2 bases, leaving 13 bases of the junction unmatched. CDR3 DNA: TGTGCCAGCAGCTTACAGATCAGCGGGACGGACATCTACGAGCAGTACTTC. This sequence encodes CASSLQISGTDIYEQYF.

This clonotype was seen repeatedly, ten times or more. V usage is TRBV7-2 and J usage is TRBJ2-5, with D hard to call. V lost 1 base and J lost 4, with 7 bases in between. CDR1 is SGHTA, CDR2 FQGNSA, per germline. The CDR3 has 13 amino acids. The CDR3 protein is CASSLGRRETQYF. The CDR3 nucleotides are TGTGCCAGCAGCTTAGGCAGGAGAGAGACCCAGTACTTC.